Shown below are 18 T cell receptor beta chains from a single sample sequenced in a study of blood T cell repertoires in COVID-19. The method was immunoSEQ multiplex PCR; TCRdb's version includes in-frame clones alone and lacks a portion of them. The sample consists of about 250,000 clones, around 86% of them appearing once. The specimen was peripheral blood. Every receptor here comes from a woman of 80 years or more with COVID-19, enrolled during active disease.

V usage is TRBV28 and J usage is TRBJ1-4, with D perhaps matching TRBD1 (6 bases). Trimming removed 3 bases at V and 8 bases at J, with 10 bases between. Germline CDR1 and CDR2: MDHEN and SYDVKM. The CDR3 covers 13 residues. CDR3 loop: CASSFAGAEKLFF. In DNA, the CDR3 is TGTGCCAGCAGTTTCGCGGGGGCCGAAAAACTGTTTTTT.

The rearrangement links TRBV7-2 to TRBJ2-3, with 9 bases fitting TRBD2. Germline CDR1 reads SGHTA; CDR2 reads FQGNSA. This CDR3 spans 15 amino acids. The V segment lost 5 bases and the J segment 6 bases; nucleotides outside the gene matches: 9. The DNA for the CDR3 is TGTGCCAGCAGCCTAGGGCGGGGGGGCTTTGATACGCAGTATTTT. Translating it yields CASSLGRGGFDTQYF.

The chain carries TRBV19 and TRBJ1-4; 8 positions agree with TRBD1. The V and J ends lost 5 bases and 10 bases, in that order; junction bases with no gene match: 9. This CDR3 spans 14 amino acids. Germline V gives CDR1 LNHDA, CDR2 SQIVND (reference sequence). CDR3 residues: CASSPGQGTGKLFF. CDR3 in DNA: TGTGCCAGTAGTCCCGGACAGGGAACCGGAAAACTGTTTTTT.

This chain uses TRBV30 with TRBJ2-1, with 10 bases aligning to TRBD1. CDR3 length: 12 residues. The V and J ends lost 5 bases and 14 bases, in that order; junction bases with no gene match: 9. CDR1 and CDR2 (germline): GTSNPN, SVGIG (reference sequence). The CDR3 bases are TGTGCCTGGCTGGACAGGGGGAAGAGGAAGTTCTTC. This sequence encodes CAWLDRGKRKFF.

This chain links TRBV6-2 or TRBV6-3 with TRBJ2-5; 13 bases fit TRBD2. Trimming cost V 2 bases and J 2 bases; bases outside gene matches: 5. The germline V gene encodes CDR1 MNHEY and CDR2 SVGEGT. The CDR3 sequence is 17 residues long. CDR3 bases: TGTGCCAGCAGTTACGCGGGACTAGCGGGGATGCAAGAGACCCAGTACTTC. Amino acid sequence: CASSYAGLAGMQETQYF.

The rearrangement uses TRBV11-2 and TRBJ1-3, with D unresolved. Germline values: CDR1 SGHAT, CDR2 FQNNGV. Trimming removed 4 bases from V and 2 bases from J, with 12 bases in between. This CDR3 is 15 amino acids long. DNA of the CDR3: TGTGCCAGCAGCTCAGGCCTCAGCACTGGAAACACCATATATTTT. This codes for CASSSGLSTGNTIYF.

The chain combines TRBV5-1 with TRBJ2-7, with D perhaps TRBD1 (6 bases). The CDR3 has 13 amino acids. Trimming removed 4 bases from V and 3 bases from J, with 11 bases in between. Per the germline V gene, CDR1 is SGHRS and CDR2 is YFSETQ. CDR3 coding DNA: TGCGCCAGCAGCCCCCAAGGGGGCTACGAGCAGTACTTC. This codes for CASSPQGGYEQYF.

The CDR3 nucleotides read TGTGCCAGCAGTCCAGCGGGGGTGTCTGGGGCCAACGTCCTGACTTTC. Protein sequence: CASSPAGVSGANVLTF. The V and J genes are TRBV28 and TRBJ2-6, with 8 bases that match TRBD2. From germline, CDR1 is MDHEN and CDR2 SYDVKM. V trimming: 5 bases; J trimming: 1 base; junction bases outside the gene matches: 4. CDR3 length: 16 amino acids.

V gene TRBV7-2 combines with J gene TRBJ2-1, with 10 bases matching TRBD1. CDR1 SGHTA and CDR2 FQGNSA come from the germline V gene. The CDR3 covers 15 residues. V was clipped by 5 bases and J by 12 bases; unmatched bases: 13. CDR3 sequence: CASSPGTGVGRRQFF. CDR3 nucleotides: TGTGCCAGCAGCCCCGGGACAGGGGTGGGTCGTCGGCAGTTCTTC.

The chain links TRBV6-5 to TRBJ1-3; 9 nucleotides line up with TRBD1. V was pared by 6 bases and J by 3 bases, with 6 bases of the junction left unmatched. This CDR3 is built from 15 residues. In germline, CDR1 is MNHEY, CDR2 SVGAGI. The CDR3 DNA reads TGTGCCAGCAGCCAAATGGACAGGGGTGGAAACACCATATATTTT. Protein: CASSQMDRGGNTIYF.

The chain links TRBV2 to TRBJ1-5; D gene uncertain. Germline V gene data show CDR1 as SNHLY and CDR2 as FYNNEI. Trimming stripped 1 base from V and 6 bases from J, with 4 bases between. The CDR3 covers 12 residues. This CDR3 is CASSEGSQPQHF. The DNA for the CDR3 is TGTGCCAGCAGTGAAGGGAGTCAGCCCCAGCATTTT.

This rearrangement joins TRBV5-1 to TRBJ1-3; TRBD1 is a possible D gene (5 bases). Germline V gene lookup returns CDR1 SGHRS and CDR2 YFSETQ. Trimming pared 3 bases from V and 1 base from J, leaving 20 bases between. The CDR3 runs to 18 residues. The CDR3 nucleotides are TGCGCCAGCAGCTCCGGAGGGACCTCCCCAGTGTCTGGAAACACCATATATTTT. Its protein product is CASSSGGTSPVSGNTIYF.

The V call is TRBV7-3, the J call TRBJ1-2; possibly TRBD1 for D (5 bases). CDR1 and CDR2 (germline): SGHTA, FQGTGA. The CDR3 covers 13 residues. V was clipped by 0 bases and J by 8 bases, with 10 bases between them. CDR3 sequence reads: CASSLTTDEGYTF. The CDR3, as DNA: TGTGCCAGCAGCTTAACGACAGACGAAGGCTACACCTTC.

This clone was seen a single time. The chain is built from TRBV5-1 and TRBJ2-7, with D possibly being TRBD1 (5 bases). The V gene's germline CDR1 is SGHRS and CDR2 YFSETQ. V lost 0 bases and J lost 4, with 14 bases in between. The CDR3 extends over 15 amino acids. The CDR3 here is CASSLGSPDTYEQYV. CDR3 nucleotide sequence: TGCGCCAGCAGCTTGGGGTCCCCGGACACTTACGAGCAGTACGTC.

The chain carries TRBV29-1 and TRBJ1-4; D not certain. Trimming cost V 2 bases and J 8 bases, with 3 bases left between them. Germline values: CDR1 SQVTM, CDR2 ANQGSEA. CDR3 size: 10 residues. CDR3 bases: TGCAGCGTTGAACGGGAAAAACTGTTTTTT. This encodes CSVEREKLFF.

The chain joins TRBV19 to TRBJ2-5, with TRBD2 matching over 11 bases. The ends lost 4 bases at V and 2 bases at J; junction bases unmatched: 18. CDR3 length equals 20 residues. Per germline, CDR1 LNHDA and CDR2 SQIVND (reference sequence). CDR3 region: CASSTLARRLAGILQETQYF. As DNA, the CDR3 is TGTGCCAGTAGTACCTTGGCCCGGAGACTAGCGGGGATCCTTCAAGAGACCCAGTACTTC.

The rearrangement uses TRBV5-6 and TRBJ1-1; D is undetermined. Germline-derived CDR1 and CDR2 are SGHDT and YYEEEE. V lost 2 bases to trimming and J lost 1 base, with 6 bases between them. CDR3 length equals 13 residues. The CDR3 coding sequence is TGTGCCAGCAGCTTCGGGAGGAACACTGAAGCTTTCTTT. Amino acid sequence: CASSFGRNTEAFF.

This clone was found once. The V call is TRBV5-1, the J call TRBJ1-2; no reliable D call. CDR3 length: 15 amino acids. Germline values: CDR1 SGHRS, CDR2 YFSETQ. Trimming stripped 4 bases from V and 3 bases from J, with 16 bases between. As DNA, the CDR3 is TGCGCCAGCAGCGTAGGACTCAATCCTTACTATGGCTACACCTTC. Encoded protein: CASSVGLNPYYGYTF.